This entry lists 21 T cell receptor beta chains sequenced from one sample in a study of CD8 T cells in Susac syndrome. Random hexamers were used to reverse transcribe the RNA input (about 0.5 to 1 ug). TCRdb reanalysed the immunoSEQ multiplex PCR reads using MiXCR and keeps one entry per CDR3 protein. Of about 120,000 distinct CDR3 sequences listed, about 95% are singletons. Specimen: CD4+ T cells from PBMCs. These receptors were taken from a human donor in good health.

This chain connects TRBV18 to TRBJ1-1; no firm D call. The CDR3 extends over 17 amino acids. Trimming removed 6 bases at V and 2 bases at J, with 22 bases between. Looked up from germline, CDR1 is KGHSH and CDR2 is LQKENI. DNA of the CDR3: TGTGCCAGCTCGATAGTATCCGATGGCTTGGTTAACACTGAAGCTTTCTTT. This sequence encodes CASSIVSDGLVNTEAFF.

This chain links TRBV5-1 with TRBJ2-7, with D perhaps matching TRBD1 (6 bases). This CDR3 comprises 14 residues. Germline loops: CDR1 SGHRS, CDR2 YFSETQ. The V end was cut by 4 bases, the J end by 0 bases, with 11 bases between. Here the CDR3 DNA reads TGCGCCAGCAGCCCGGACAGCCTCTCCTACGAGCAGTACTTC. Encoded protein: CASSPDSLSYEQYF.

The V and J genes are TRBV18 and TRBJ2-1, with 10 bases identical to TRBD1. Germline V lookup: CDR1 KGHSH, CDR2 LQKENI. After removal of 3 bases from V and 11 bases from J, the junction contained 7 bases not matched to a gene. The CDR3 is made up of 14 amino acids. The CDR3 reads CASSPGTGDGKQFF. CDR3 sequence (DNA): TGTGCCAGCTCACCGGGGACAGGGGATGGGAAGCAGTTCTTC. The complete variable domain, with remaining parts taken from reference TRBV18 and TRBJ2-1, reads NAGVMQNPRHLVRRRGQEARLRCSPMKGHSHVYWYRQLPEEGLKFMVYLQKENIIDESGMPKERFSAEFPKEGPSILRIQQVVRGDSAAYFCASSPGTGDGKQFFGPGTRLTVL.

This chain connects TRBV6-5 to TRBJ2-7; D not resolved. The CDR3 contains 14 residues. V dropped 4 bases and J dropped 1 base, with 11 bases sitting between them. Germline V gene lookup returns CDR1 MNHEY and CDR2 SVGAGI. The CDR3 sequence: CASSSSDWSYEQYF. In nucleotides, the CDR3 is TGTGCCAGCAGTTCCTCAGACTGGTCCTACGAGCAGTACTTC.

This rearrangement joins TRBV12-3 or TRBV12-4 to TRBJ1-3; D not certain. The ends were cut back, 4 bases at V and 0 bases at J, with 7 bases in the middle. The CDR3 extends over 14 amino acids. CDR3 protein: CASSSDDSGNTIYF. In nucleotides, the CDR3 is TGTGCCAGCAGTTCAGACGACTCTGGAAACACCATATATTTT.

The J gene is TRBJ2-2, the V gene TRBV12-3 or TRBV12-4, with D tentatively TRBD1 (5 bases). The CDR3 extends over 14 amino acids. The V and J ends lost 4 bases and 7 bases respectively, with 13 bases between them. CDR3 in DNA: TGTGCCAGCAGTTACCAGGGTGCGGTCGGGGAGCTGTTTTTT. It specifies CASSYQGAVGELFF.

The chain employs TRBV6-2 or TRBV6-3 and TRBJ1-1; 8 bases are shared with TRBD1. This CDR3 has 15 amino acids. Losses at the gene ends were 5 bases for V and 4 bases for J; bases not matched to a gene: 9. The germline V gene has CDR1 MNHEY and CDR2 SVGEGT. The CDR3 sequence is CASSRNRGEATEAFF. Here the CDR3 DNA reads TGTGCCAGCAGTAGGAACAGGGGGGAGGCCACTGAAGCTTTCTTT.

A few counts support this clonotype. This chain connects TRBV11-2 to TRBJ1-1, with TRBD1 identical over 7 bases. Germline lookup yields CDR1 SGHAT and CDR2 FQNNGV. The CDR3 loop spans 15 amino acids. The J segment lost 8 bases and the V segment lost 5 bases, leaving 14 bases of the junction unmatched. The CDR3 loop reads CASSAPGTASREAFF. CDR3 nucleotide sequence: TGTGCCAGCAGCGCACCCGGGACAGCTAGCAGGGAAGCTTTCTTT.

CDR3 sequence reads: CASRKGQGYGEQYF. CDR3 DNA: TGTGCCAGCAGGAAGGGACAGGGGTACGGGGAGCAGTACTTC. J is TRBJ2-7 and V is TRBV27; 10 bases align to TRBD1. In germline, CDR1 is MNHEY, CDR2 SMNVEV (reference sequence). This CDR3 comprises 14 residues. V was pared by 6 bases and J by 7 bases, with 9 bases of the junction left unmatched.

The CDR3 loop is CSASRQYYGYTF. The CDR3 DNA is TGCAGTGCTAGTAGGCAGTACTATGGCTACACCTTC. The chain joins TRBV20-1 to TRBJ1-2; D gene uncertain. Trimming cost V 3 bases and J 3 bases, with 8 bases left between them. Germline V lookup: CDR1 DFQATT, CDR2 SNEGSKA (reference sequence). This CDR3 comprises 12 residues.

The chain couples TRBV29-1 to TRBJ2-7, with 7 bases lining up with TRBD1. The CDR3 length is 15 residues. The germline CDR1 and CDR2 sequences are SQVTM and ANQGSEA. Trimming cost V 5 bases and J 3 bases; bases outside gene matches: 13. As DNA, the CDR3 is TGCAGCGTTCAATCTACCGGGACAGATTACTACGAGCAGTACTTC. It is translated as CSVQSTGTDYYEQYF.

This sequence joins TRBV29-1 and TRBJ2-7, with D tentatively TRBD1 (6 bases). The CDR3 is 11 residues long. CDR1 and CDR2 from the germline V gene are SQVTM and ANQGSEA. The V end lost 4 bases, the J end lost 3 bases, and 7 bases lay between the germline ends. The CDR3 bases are TGCAGCGTTGGGACAGACTACGAGCAGTACTTC. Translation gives CSVGTDYEQYF.

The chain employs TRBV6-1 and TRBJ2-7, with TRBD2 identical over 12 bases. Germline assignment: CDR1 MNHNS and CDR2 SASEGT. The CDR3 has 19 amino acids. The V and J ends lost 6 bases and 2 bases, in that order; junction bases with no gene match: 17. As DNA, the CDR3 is TGTGCCAGCAGCCAAATCTGGACTAGCGGGATCACTACGCCCTACGAGCAGTACTTC. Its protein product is CASSQIWTSGITTPYEQYF.

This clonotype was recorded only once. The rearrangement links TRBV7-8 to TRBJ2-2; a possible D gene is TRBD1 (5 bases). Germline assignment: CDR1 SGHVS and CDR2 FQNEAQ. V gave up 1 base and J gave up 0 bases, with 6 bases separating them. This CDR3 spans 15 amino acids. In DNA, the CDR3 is TGTGCCAGCAGCTTAGTAGGGGCGAACACCGGGGAGCTGTTTTTT. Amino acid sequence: CASSLVGANTGELFF.

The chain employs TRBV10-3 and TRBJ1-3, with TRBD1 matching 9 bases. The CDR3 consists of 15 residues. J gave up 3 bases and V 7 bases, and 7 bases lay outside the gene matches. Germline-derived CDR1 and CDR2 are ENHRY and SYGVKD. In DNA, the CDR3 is TGTGCCATCAAGGTGCGGACAGGGGTTGGAAACACCATATATTTT. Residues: CAIKVRTGVGNTIYF.

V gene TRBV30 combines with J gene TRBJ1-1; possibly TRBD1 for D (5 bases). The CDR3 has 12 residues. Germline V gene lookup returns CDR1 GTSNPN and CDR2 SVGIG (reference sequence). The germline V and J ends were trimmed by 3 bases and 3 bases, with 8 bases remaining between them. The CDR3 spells CAWRLGHTEAFF. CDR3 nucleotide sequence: TGTGCCTGGAGGTTGGGGCACACTGAAGCTTTCTTT.

The CDR3 protein is CASSRGQPNLNTQYF. CDR3 bases: TGTGCCAGCAGCCGAGGACAGCCTAATCTTAATACGCAGTATTTT. This chain links TRBV6-5 with TRBJ2-3; possible D gene TRBD1, 6 bases. This CDR3 spans 15 amino acids. The V and J ends lost 6 bases and 7 bases respectively, with 20 bases between them. Germline CDR1 reads MNHEY; CDR2 reads SVGAGI.

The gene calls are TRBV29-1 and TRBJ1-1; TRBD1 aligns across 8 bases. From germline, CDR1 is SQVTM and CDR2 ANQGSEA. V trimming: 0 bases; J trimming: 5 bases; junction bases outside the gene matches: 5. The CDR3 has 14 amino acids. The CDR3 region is CSVEDLQGATEAFF. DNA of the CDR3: TGCAGCGTTGAAGATCTTCAGGGGGCGACTGAAGCTTTCTTT.

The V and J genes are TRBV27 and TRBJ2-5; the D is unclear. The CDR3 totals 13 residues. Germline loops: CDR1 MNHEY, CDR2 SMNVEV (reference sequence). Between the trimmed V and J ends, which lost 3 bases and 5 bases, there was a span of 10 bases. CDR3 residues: CASSFAVTETQYF. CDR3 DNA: TGTGCCAGCAGTTTCGCGGTAACTGAGACCCAGTACTTC.

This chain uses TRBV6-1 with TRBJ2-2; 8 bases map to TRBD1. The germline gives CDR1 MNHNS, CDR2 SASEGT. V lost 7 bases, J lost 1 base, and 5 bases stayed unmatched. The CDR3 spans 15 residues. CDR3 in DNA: TGTGCCAGCATCAAAGACAGGGGGAACACCGGGGAGCTGTTTTTT. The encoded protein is CASIKDRGNTGELFF.

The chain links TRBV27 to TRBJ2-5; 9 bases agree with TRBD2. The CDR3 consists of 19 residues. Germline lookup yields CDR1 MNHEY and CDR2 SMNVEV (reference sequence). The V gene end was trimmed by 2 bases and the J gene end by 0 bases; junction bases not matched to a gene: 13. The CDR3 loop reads CASSLLAGSPGSNQETQYF. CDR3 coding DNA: TGTGCCAGCAGTTTACTAGCGGGGTCTCCCGGATCGAACCAAGAGACCCAGTACTTC.